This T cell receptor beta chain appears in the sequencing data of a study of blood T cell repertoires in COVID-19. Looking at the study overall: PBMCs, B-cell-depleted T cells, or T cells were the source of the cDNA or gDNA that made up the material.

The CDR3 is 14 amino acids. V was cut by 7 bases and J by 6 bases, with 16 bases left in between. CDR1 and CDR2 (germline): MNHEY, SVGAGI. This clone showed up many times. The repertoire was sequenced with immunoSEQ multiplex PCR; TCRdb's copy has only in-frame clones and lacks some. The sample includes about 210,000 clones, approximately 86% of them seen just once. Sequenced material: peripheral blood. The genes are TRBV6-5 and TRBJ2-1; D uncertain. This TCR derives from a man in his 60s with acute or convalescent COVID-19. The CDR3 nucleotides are TGTGCCAGCACCCCCGGCGGCTTGGGCAATGAGCAGTTCTTC. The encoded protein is CASTPGGLGNEQFF.